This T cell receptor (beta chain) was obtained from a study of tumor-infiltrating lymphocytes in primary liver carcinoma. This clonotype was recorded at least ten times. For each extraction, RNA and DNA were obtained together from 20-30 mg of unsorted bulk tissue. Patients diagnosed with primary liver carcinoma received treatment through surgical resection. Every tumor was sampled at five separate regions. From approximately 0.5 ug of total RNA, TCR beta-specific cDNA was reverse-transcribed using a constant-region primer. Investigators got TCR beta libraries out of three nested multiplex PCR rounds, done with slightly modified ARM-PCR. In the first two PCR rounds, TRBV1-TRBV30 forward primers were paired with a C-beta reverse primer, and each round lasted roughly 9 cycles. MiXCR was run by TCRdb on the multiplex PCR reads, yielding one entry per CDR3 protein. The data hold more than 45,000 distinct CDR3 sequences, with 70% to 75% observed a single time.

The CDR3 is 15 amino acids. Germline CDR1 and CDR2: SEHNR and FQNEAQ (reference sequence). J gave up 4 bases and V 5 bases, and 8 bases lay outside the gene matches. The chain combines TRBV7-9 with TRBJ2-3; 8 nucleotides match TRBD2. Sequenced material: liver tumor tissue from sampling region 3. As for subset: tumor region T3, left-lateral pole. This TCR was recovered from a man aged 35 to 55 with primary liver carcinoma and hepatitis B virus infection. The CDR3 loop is CASSHIAGRPDTQYF. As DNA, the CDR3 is TGTGCCAGCAGCCACATAGCGGGACGTCCAGATACGCAGTATTTT.